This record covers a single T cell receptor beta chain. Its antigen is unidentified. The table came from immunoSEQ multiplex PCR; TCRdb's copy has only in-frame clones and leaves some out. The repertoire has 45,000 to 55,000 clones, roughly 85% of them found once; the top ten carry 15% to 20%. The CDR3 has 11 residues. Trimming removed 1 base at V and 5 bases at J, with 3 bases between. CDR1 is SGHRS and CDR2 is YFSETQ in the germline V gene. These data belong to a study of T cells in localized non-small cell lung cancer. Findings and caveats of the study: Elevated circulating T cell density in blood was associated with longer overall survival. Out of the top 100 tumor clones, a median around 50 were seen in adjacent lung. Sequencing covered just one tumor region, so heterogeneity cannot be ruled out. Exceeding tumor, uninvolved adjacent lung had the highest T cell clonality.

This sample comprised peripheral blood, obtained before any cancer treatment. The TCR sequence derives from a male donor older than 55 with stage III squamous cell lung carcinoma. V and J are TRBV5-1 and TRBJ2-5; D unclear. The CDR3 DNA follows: TGCGCCAGCAGCTTGACGGAGACCCAGTACTTC. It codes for CASSLTETQYF.